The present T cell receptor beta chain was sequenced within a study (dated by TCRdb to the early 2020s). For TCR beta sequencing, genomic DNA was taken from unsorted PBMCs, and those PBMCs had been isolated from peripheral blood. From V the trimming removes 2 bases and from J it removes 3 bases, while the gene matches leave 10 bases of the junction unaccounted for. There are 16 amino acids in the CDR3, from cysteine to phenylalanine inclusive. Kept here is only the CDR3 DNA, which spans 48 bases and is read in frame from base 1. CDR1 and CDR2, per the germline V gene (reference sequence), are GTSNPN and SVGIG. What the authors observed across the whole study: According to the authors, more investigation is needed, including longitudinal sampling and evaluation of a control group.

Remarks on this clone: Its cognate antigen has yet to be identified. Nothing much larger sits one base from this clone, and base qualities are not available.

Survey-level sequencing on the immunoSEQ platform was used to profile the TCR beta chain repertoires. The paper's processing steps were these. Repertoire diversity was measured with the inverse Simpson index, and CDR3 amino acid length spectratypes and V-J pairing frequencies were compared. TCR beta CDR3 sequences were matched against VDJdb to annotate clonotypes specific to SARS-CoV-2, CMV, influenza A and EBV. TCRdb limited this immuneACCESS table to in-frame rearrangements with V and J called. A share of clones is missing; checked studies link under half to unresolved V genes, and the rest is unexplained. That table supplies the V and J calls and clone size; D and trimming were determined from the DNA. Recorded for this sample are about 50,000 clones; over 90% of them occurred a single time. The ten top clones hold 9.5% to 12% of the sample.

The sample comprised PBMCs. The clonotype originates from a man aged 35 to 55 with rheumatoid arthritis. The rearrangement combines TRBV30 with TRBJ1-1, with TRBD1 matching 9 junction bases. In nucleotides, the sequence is TGTGCCTGGAGTCCACCCGGGACAGGGTTGGACACTGAAGCTTTCTTT. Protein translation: CAWSPPGTGLDTEAFF. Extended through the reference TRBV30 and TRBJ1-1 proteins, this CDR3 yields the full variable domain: SQTIHQWPATLVQPVGSPLSLECTVEGTSNPNLYWYRQAAGRGLQLLFYSVGIGQISSEVPQNLSASRPQDRQFILSSKKLLLSDSGFYLCAWSPPGTGLDTEAFFGQGTRLTVV.